Each of the 24 T cell receptor beta chains below was sequenced from the same sample in a study of T-cell memory formation after mild COVID-19. TCRdb re-called the 5' RACE reads through MiXCR, storing one row per CDR3 protein. In the table there are roughly 350,000 distinct CDR3 sequences, 25% to 30% of which are singletons. Sequencing was done on a sample of PBMCs or a T cell subset sorted from them (not recorded which). These receptors were collected from an adult woman who had mild COVID-19 (a few samples of this study predate the infection). Cell type and time point are not known.

V usage is TRBV4-3 and J usage is TRBJ2-1; 14 nucleotides match TRBD2. The V and J ends lost 3 bases and 9 bases, in that order; junction bases with no gene match: 4. This CDR3 is 15 amino acids long. Germline V gene data show CDR1 as LGHNA and CDR2 as YSLEER. The CDR3 region has the DNA TGCGCCAGCAGCCACCGGGGGACTAGCGGGGGTGAGCAGTTCTTC. Protein sequence: CASSHRGTSGGEQFF.

CDR3 coding DNA: TGTGCCAGCTCAATGGGTTGGCAGGGGGGAGAAAAACTGTTTTTT. Its translation: CASSMGWQGGEKLFF. The chain recombines TRBV7-9 with TRBJ1-4, with TRBD1 matching over 7 bases. J was trimmed by 8 bases and V by 8 bases; bases with no gene match: 14. The CDR3 extends over 15 amino acids. The germline V gene has CDR1 SEHNR and CDR2 FQNEAQ (reference sequence). Based on the CDR3 plus reference TRBV7-9 and TRBJ1-4, the full variable domain is DTGVSQNPRHKITKRGQNVTFRCDPISEHNRLYWYRQTLGQGPEFLTYFQNEAQLEKSRLLSDRFSAERPKGSFSTLEIQRTEQGDSAMYLCASSMGWQGGEKLFFGSGTQLSVL.

This clonotype was seen a handful of times. The rearrangement uses TRBV7-2 and TRBJ2-1; TRBD2 agrees at 8 bases. The CDR3 has 12 residues. V shed 5 bases and J 8 bases; nucleotides not matched to a gene: 2. Germline loops: CDR1 SGHTA, CDR2 FQGNSA. CDR3: CASSGLADEQFF. Here the CDR3 DNA reads TGTGCCAGCAGCGGACTAGCCGATGAGCAGTTCTTC.

This clonotype appeared a few times. The J gene is TRBJ2-7, the V gene TRBV29-1; TRBD2 aligns across 11 bases. The germline V gene has CDR1 SQVTM and CDR2 ANQGSEA. CDR3 size: 15 residues. V shed 4 bases and J 2 bases; nucleotides not matched to a gene: 7. CDR3 in amino acids: CSVVAGGPLPYEQYF. In DNA form, the CDR3 reads TGCAGCGTTGTAGCGGGAGGGCCACTCCCCTACGAGCAGTACTTC.

The chain combines TRBV18 with TRBJ2-1; 8 bases are a match to TRBD1. Trimming took 4 bases from V and 5 from J; bases not matched to a gene: 7. Germline assignment: CDR1 KGHSH and CDR2 LQKENI. The CDR3 runs to 15 residues. CDR3 amino acids: CASSRRRQGNNEQFF. CDR3 bases: TGTGCCAGCTCACGGCGGAGACAGGGGAACAATGAGCAGTTCTTC.

The rearrangement uses TRBV7-6 and TRBJ2-3; 12 bases are shared with TRBD1. The CDR3 covers 16 residues. Per the germline V gene, CDR1 is SGHVS and CDR2 is FNYEAQ. J was trimmed by 6 bases and V by 4 bases; bases with no gene match: 8. In DNA, the CDR3 is TGTGCCAGCAGCTATACCGGGACAGGGGGCGCGGATACGCAGTATTTT. This encodes CASSYTGTGGADTQYF. Complete variable domain (other parts from reference TRBV7-6 and TRBJ2-3): GAGVSQSPRYKVTKRGQDVALRCDPISGHVSLYWYRQALGQGPEFLTYFNYEAQQDKSGLPNDRFSAERPEGSISTLTIQRTEQRDSAMYRCASSYTGTGGADTQYFGPGTRLTVL.

This clonotype turned up a few times. The V gene is TRBV20-1, the J gene TRBJ2-7; D ambiguous. This CDR3 region has 12 residues. Germline CDR1 is DFQATT and CDR2 is SNEGSKA (reference sequence). V shed 5 bases and J shed 2 bases, with 10 bases lying between them. The CDR3 protein is CSASAETYEQYF. CDR3 sequence (DNA): TGCAGTGCTTCGGCAGAGACCTACGAGCAGTACTTC.

This clonotype appeared a few times. The rearrangement joins TRBV19 to TRBJ2-3; D uncertain. V was shortened by 5 bases and J by 6 bases, with 3 bases between the two germline ends. Germline CDR1 is LNHDA and CDR2 is SQIVND (reference sequence). This CDR3 has 10 amino acids. This CDR3 is CASSWDTQYF. In DNA form, the CDR3 reads TGTGCCAGTAGTTGGGATACGCAGTATTTT. Together with reference TRBV19 and TRBJ2-3, the CDR3 gives the full variable domain: DGGITQSPKYLFRKEGQNVTLSCEQNLNHDAMYWYRQDPGQGLRLIYYSQIVNDFQKGDIAEGYSVSREKKESFPLTVTSAQKNPTAFYLCASSWDTQYFGPGTRLTVL.

This chain connects TRBV4-2 to TRBJ2-3, with D uncertain. The CDR3 has 14 residues. With 6 bases removed from V and 3 bases from J, the gap between germline ends came to 13 bases. Germline lookup yields CDR1 LGHNA and CDR2 YNFKEQ. The CDR3, as DNA: TGTGCCAGCAGTCTCAACTACGGGACAGATACGCAGTATTTT. Protein: CASSLNYGTDTQYF.

The chain carries TRBV20-1 and TRBJ2-3; D not certain. Germline-derived CDR1 and CDR2 are DFQATT and SNEGSKA (reference sequence). This CDR3 spans 12 amino acids. Trimming took off 5 bases at V and 2 bases at J, with 8 bases between the two ends. The CDR3 nucleotides read TGCAGTGCTCCCGGCATCACAGATACGCAGTATTTT. Encoded protein: CSAPGITDTQYF.

V usage is TRBV12-3 or TRBV12-4 and J usage is TRBJ1-1; D not certain. This CDR3 contains 11 residues. V lost 7 bases to trimming and J lost 4 bases, with 7 bases between them. CDR3 region: CASTRSTEAFF. The CDR3 region has the DNA TGTGCCAGCACTCGTAGCACTGAAGCTTTCTTT.

The rearrangement joins TRBV10-3 to TRBJ2-1, with 10 bases aligning to TRBD2. CDR1 is ENHRY and CDR2 is SYGVKD in the germline V gene. The CDR3 runs to 14 residues. Germline trimming cut 6 bases from V and 6 bases from J; bases unmatched to any gene: 5. The CDR3 is CAISGLAALNEQFF. The CDR3 DNA reads TGTGCCATCAGCGGACTAGCGGCCCTCAATGAGCAGTTCTTC.

This clonotype was detected only a few times. CDR3 coding DNA: TGCGCCAGCAGCCAAGCAGGGAGCTACAATGAGCAGTTCTTC. The encoded protein is CASSQAGSYNEQFF. V is TRBV4-1 and J is TRBJ2-1; the D gene could be TRBD1 or TRBD2 (5 bases each). This CDR3 is built from 14 residues. Between the trimmed V and J ends, which lost 1 base and 3 bases, there was a span of 7 bases. Germline loops: CDR1 MGHRA, CDR2 YSYEKL.

This clonotype was detected only a few times. V gene TRBV7-2 combines with J gene TRBJ1-3; D may be TRBD1 (6 bases). The ends were cut back, 5 bases at V and 0 bases at J, with 11 bases in the middle. Germline CDR1 and CDR2: SGHTA and FQGNSA. The CDR3 is 15 residues long. CDR3 bases: TGTGCCAGCAGCCCGCGGGGGCCCTCTGGAAACACCATATATTTT. Its protein is CASSPRGPSGNTIYF.

This clonotype was found a few times. This rearrangement joins TRBV7-6 to TRBJ2-7, with 7 nucleotides matching TRBD2. The germline CDR1 and CDR2 sequences are SGHVS and FNYEAQ. The CDR3 contains 15 residues. The junction had 9 bases not matched to a gene; V was cut back by 3 bases and J by 4 bases. CDR3 loop: CASSLLTTGGYEQYF. CDR3 nucleotides: TGTGCCAGCAGCTTGCTGACTACGGGGGGTTACGAGCAGTACTTC.

This chain links TRBV10-2 with TRBJ2-1; tentatively, D is TRBD1 (7 bases). Between the trimmed V and J ends, which lost 6 bases and 4 bases, there was a span of 16 bases. CDR1 is WSHSY and CDR2 is SAAADI in the germline V gene. The CDR3 extends over 15 amino acids. CDR3 nucleotide sequence: TGCGCCAGCAGGCCCAGACAGGGAGGATACAATGAGCAGTTCTTC. This codes for CASRPRQGGYNEQFF.

This clonotype was seen only a few times. This chain uses TRBV7-8 with TRBJ1-3; no clear D gene. The CDR3 extends over 13 amino acids. The ends were cut back, 5 bases at V and 4 bases at J, with 9 bases in the middle. Per germline, CDR1 SGHVS and CDR2 FQNEAQ. The CDR3 spells CASSPPGGNTIYF. In DNA form, the CDR3 reads TGTGCCAGCAGCCCCCCTGGAGGAAACACCATATATTTT.

This clonotype showed up just a few times. This chain links TRBV28 with TRBJ1-5; tentatively, D is TRBD1 (6 bases). V was clipped by 5 bases and J by 7 bases, with 15 bases between them. The germline V gene encodes CDR1 MDHEN and CDR2 SYDVKM. CDR3 length: 14 residues. The CDR3 sequence is CASSTMDSWQPQHF. The CDR3 DNA sequence: TGTGCCAGCAGTACTATGGACAGTTGGCAGCCCCAGCATTTT.

V and J are TRBV10-3 and TRBJ1-6; TRBD1 might be the D (5 bases). V was clipped by 6 bases and J by 8 bases, with 8 bases between them. The CDR3 has 12 amino acids. Germline CDR1 ENHRY, CDR2 SYGVKD. The CDR3 spells CAIRGDYSPLHF. The CDR3, as DNA: TGTGCCATCAGGGGGGACTATTCACCCCTCCACTTT.

This clonotype was counted a few times. The chain uses TRBV5-4 and TRBJ2-2; 8 nucleotides match TRBD2. The germline gives CDR1 SGHNT, CDR2 YYREEE (reference sequence). The V gene end was trimmed by 3 bases and the J gene end by 5 bases; junction bases not matched to a gene: 6. The CDR3 length is 15 residues. The CDR3 spells CASSYGGVETGELFF. CDR3 sequence (DNA): TGTGCCAGCAGCTACGGGGGGGTGGAGACCGGGGAGCTGTTTTTT.

J is TRBJ2-7 and V is TRBV21-1. TRBV21-1 is deemed a pseudogene. The CDR3 spans 12 residues. This chain's CDR3 is CARAGATYEQYF. The CDR3 DNA reads as TGTGCCCGAGCAGGGGCTACCTACGAGCAGTACTTC.

The V gene is TRBV5-1, the J gene TRBJ2-2; TRBD1 agrees at 7 bases. J was trimmed by 0 bases and V by 3 bases; bases with no gene match: 5. Germline assignment: CDR1 SGHRS and CDR2 YFSETQ. CDR3 size: 16 residues. The CDR3 sequence is CASSYQGVTNTGELFF. The DNA of the CDR3 is TGCGCCAGCAGCTACCAGGGGGTAACGAACACCGGGGAGCTGTTTTTT. Variable domain in full (rest from reference TRBV5-1 and TRBJ2-2): KAGVTQTPRYLIKTRGQQVTLSCSPISGHRSVSWYQQTPGQGLQFLFEYFSETQRNKGNFPGRFSGRQFSNSRSEMNVSTLELGDSALYLCASSYQGVTNTGELFFGEGSRLTVL.

The chain links TRBV25-1 to TRBJ2-7; the match to TRBD1 covers 8 bases. V lost 6 bases to trimming and J lost 3 bases; unmatched junction nucleotides: 10. The germline V gene encodes CDR1 MGHDK and CDR2 SYGVNS. This CDR3 is built from 15 residues. The CDR3 reads CASSDPSQGVYEQYF. CDR3 DNA sequence: TGTGCCAGCAGCGACCCCTCACAGGGGGTCTACGAGCAGTACTTC.

The chain has TRBV12-3 or TRBV12-4 and TRBJ2-1; 12 nucleotides agree with TRBD2. Losses at the gene ends were 6 bases for V and 10 bases for J; bases not matched to a gene: 4. CDR3 length: 13 residues. CDR3 nucleotides: TGTGCCAGCAGCCGGACTAGCGGGACCGAGCAGTTCTTC. Translated, it gives CASSRTSGTEQFF.